The 8 T cell receptor beta chains given below trace back to one sample, sequenced in a study of T cell changes during pregnancy in multiple sclerosis (dated by TCRdb to about 2019). The receptor library was made with the immunoSEQ multiplex PCR assay. Not all clones reach the TCRdb copy of this immuneACCESS table, which keeps in-frame sequences only. Checked studies attribute under half of the gap to unresolved V genes and leave the rest unexplained. Counted in this sample were under 110,000 clones; more than 85% of them appeared once. The ten largest clones add up to around 3.1% of the sample. The sample consisted of peripheral blood, taken in the second trimester of pregnancy. The receptors shown here come from a female donor with multiple sclerosis, enrolled in a pregnancy study.

The chain joins TRBV2 to TRBJ2-1; 8 bases map to TRBD1. The CDR3 totals 15 residues. J lost 3 bases, V lost 8 bases, and 9 bases had no gene match. CDR1 and CDR2 from the germline V gene are SNHLY and FYNNEI. Here the CDR3 reads CASHLTGVVYNEQFF. CDR3 DNA sequence: TGTGCCAGCCACCTGACAGGGGTGGTCTACAATGAGCAGTTCTTC.

V gene TRBV2 combines with J gene TRBJ2-3, with 9 positions matching TRBD2. Looked up from germline, CDR1 is SNHLY and CDR2 is FYNNEI. The CDR3 totals 15 residues. The junction had 4 bases not matched to a gene; V was cut back by 6 bases and J by 0 bases. The CDR3 here is CASRRLAVSTDTQYF. The CDR3 DNA is TGTGCCAGCAGGCGACTAGCGGTTAGCACAGATACGCAGTATTTT.

The chain couples TRBV5-8 to TRBJ2-2; 8 bases agree with TRBD1. The CDR3 length is 15 residues. The germline gives CDR1 SGHTS, CDR2 YDEGEE. J lost 7 bases, V lost 4 bases, and 9 bases had no gene match. The CDR3 loop reads CASSTGRGPSGELFF. The DNA for the CDR3 is TGTGCCAGCAGCACAGGCAGGGGGCCGAGCGGGGAGCTGTTTTTT.

The rearrangement links TRBV12-5 to TRBJ1-1; D unresolved. Deletions cut 1 base from V and 3 bases from J, with 9 bases between. This CDR3 is built from 14 residues. Per germline, CDR1 LGHNT and CDR2 FRNRAP. The CDR3 region is CASGLGPRDTEAFF. CDR3 nucleotide sequence: TGTGCTAGTGGTTTGGGGCCGCGGGACACTGAAGCTTTCTTT.

CDR3 sequence: CASSPLWQGVGPNEQFF. CDR3 in DNA: TGTGCCAGCTCACCTTTGTGGCAGGGTGTGGGCCCGAATGAGCAGTTCTTC. The chain links TRBV18 to TRBJ2-1, with TRBD1 as a possible D gene (5 bases). CDR3 length: 17 residues. The V gene lost 3 bases and the J gene lost 7 bases, with 22 bases spanning the gap. Germline V CDR1 and CDR2: KGHSH, LQKENI.

The chain couples TRBV28 to TRBJ2-2; TRBD2 might be the D (6 bases). The V gene lost 3 bases and the J gene lost 5 bases, with 16 bases spanning the gap. CDR1 and CDR2 from the germline V gene are MDHEN and SYDVKM. The CDR3 has 16 amino acids. CDR3 protein: CASSFNRFGGTGELFF. In nucleotides, the CDR3 is TGTGCCAGCAGTTTTAACCGTTTCGGGGGTACCGGGGAGCTGTTTTTT.

The chain employs TRBV19 and TRBJ2-2; 8 bases line up with TRBD2. V trimming: 6 bases; J trimming: 8 bases; junction bases outside the gene matches: 8. CDR3 size: 14 residues. Germline V CDR1 and CDR2: LNHDA, SQIVND (reference sequence). CDR3 bases: TGTGCCAGTAGGGCGGGAGGCGGGGTTGGGGAGCTGTTTTTT. This gives the protein CASRAGGGVGELFF. The full variable domain, its missing parts supplied by reference TRBV19 and TRBJ2-2, is DGGITQSPKYLFRKEGQNVTLSCEQNLNHDAMYWYRQDPGQGLRLIYYSQIVNDFQKGDIAEGYSVSREKKESFPLTVTSAQKNPTAFYLCASRAGGGVGELFFGEGSRLTVL.

The chain links TRBV19 to TRBJ2-3; 7 nucleotides align to TRBD2. CDR1 and CDR2 from the germline V gene are LNHDA and SQIVND (reference sequence). The junction had 3 bases not matched to a gene; V was cut back by 3 bases and J by 0 bases. The CDR3 loop spans 15 amino acids. The chain's CDR3 is CASSIGSGSTDTQYF. CDR3 sequence (DNA): TGTGCCAGTAGTATCGGTAGCGGGAGCACAGATACGCAGTATTTT.